A single sample is the source of the 10 T cell receptor beta chains below, sequenced in a study of T cell repertoires in cytomegalovirus infection. TCRdb re-called the reads through MiXCR, storing one row per CDR3 protein. This sample yields hundreds of thousands of distinct CDR3 sequences, of which approximately 33% are seen a single time; 15% to 20% belongs to the top ten. These receptors have no identified antigens. Specimen: cultured PBMCs, collected from culture after CMV antigen stimulation. All receptors come from a human donor in good health (CMV status not recorded). Some clones in this sample may be carry-over from other donors' samples.

This clonotype was detected many times. The rearrangement links TRBV7-6 to TRBJ1-2; no firm D call. With 2 bases removed from V and 4 bases from J, the gap between germline ends came to 14 bases. The CDR3 has 15 residues. Germline loops: CDR1 SGHVS, CDR2 FNYEAQ. CDR3 amino acids: CASSLTDSPSYGYTF. CDR3 nucleotide sequence: TGTGCCAGCAGCTTAACGGACTCTCCCTCCTATGGCTACACCTTC.

This clonotype was found many times. The rearrangement joins TRBV7-8 to TRBJ2-1, with 8 bases fitting TRBD2. After removal of 6 bases from V and 5 bases from J, the junction contained 6 bases not matched to a gene. This CDR3 has 14 amino acids. CDR1 is SGHVS, CDR2 FQNEAQ, per germline. As DNA, the CDR3 is TGTGCCAGCAGGAGACTAGCGAGAAACAATGAGCAGTTCTTC. Its translation: CASRRLARNNEQFF.

In this sample, this clonotype turned up a few times. The rearrangement joins TRBV7-2 to TRBJ1-6, with TRBD1 as a possible D gene (6 bases). The V gene lost 5 bases and the J gene lost 9 bases, with 17 bases spanning the gap. CDR3 length: 15 amino acids. Germline CDR1 is SGHTA and CDR2 is FQGNSA. CDR3 region: CASSPSGGAGSPLHF. In DNA form, the CDR3 reads TGTGCCAGCAGCCCCTCCGGGGGGGCAGGTTCACCCCTCCACTTT.

The rearrangement links TRBV20-1 to TRBJ1-6; D possibly corresponds to TRBD1 (5 bases). The CDR3 contains 15 residues. From germline, CDR1 is DFQATT and CDR2 SNEGSKA (reference sequence). V was clipped by 0 bases and J by 8 bases, with 14 bases between them. CDR3 in amino acids: CSARDRGEVDSPLHF. The CDR3 nucleotides are TGCAGTGCTAGAGATCGGGGGGAAGTGGATTCACCCCTCCACTTT.

J is TRBJ2-3 and V is TRBV27; possibly TRBD2 for D (6 bases). The CDR3 length is 15 residues. The germline V gene encodes CDR1 MNHEY and CDR2 SMNVEV (reference sequence). V was pared by 6 bases and J by 4 bases, with 17 bases between. The CDR3 nucleotides are TGTGCCAGCAGCCGGACTAACCCAAGGGCAGATACGCAGTATTTT. This sequence encodes CASSRTNPRADTQYF.

This clonotype was counted between two and nine times. V and J are TRBV19 and TRBJ2-6; 11 bases fit TRBD1. Losses at the gene ends were 10 bases for V and 3 bases for J; bases not matched to a gene: 8. CDR1 and CDR2 from the germline V gene are LNHDA and SQIVND (reference sequence). The CDR3 spans 16 residues. The CDR3 region has the DNA TGTGCCACCTTGGACAGGGGGCGCCTTGGGGCCAACGTCCTGACTTTC. Translation gives CATLDRGRLGANVLTF.

This clonotype appeared a few times. V is TRBV2 and J is TRBJ2-1; 12 bases are a match to TRBD1. V lost 0 bases to trimming and J lost 6 bases; unmatched junction nucleotides: 12. The CDR3 spans 19 residues. Germline CDR1 is SNHLY and CDR2 is FYNNEI. This CDR3 is CASSEARRFGTGGRNEQFF. CDR3 nucleotides: TGTGCCAGCAGTGAAGCTCGTCGGTTCGGGACAGGGGGCCGCAATGAGCAGTTCTTC.

This clonotype was observed once. In DNA, the CDR3 is TGTGCCAGCAGTGATGTCGCCCGCGGCTGGGAAAAACTGTTTTTT. It yields the protein CASSDVARGWEKLFF. This chain connects TRBV2 to TRBJ1-4, with D unclear. CDR3 length equals 15 residues. V was shortened by 3 bases and J by 8 bases, with 16 bases between the two germline ends. Germline assignment: CDR1 SNHLY and CDR2 FYNNEI.

The chain links TRBV12-3 or TRBV12-4 to TRBJ2-7; the match to TRBD2 covers 8 bases. J was trimmed by 12 bases and V by 5 bases; bases with no gene match: 6. The CDR3 runs to 11 residues. CDR3 sequence reads: CASSHREGRYF. CDR3 nucleotides: TGTGCCAGCAGTCACCGGGAGGGAAGGTACTTC.

The rearrangement joins TRBV27 to TRBJ2-7; D ambiguous. Looked up from germline, CDR1 is MNHEY and CDR2 is SMNVEV (reference sequence). The CDR3 loop spans 15 amino acids. Deletions cut 2 bases from V and 0 bases from J, with 11 bases between. CDR3 region: CASSLRVGSSYEQYF. CDR3 in DNA: TGTGCCAGCAGTTTAAGGGTCGGTAGCTCCTACGAGCAGTACTTC.